One and the same sample provided the 20 T cell receptor beta chains below, sequenced in a study of blood T cell repertoires in COVID-19. TCRdb's table, derived via immunoSEQ multiplex PCR, lists solely in-frame clones and lacks some. The sample includes around 200,000 clones, around 83% of them seen just once. The sample taken for sequencing was peripheral blood. The receptors stem from a man in his forties with active or convalescent COVID-19.

The chain combines TRBV6-5 with TRBJ1-6; D is uncertain. The length of the CDR3 is 14 residues. Deletions cut 9 bases from V and 0 bases from J, with 9 bases between. The germline CDR1 and CDR2 sequences are MNHEY and SVGAGI. As DNA, the CDR3 is TGTGCCAGTATGATGAGCTCCTATAATTCACCCCTCCACTTT. Its translation: CASMMSSYNSPLHF.

The chain has TRBV5-1 and TRBJ2-6; no clear D gene. Germline loops: CDR1 SGHRS, CDR2 YFSETQ. CDR3 length: 15 amino acids. V lost 1 base, J lost 3 bases, and 8 bases lay in between. The CDR3 DNA follows: TGCGCCAGCAGCTTGTCCACTGGTGGGGCCAACGTCCTGACTTTC. Protein: CASSLSTGGANVLTF.

V usage is TRBV10-1 and J usage is TRBJ2-1, with 8 positions matching TRBD2. This CDR3 comprises 15 residues. Germline loops: CDR1 WNHNN, CDR2 SYGVQD (reference sequence). V was pared by 0 bases and J by 3 bases, with 1 base of the junction left unmatched. The CDR3 region has the DNA TGCGCCAGCAGTGAGTCCACTAGCGGCTACAATGAGCAGTTCTTC. This sequence encodes CASSESTSGYNEQFF.

This sequence joins TRBV28 and TRBJ1-2, with 8 nucleotides matching TRBD1. The CDR3 spans 16 residues. Germline V gives CDR1 MDHEN, CDR2 SYDVKM. V trimming: 8 bases; J trimming: 4 bases; junction bases outside the gene matches: 15. The CDR3 nucleotides read TGTGCCAGCGGGGGGGGCCTGACAGGGGCCTTCTATGGCTACACCTTC. This sequence encodes CASGGGLTGAFYGYTF.

This rearrangement joins TRBV19 to TRBJ1-5, with 8 bases identical to TRBD1. V lost 7 bases, J lost 3 bases, and 5 bases stayed unmatched. Germline V CDR1 and CDR2: LNHDA, SQIVND (reference sequence). The CDR3 spans 14 residues. The CDR3 coding sequence is TGTGCCAGTACCCACAGGGGGGCCAATCAGCCCCAGCATTTT. It translates to CASTHRGANQPQHF.

This clone was detected only once. The chain carries TRBV2 and TRBJ2-3; 10 positions match TRBD2. V shed 3 bases and J 5 bases; nucleotides not matched to a gene: 2. Germline V gene sequence: CDR1 SNHLY, CDR2 FYNNEI. The CDR3 sequence is 14 residues long. CDR3 region: CASSEGLARDTQYF. The CDR3 DNA reads as TGTGCCAGCAGTGAGGGACTAGCGAGAGATACGCAGTATTTT.

The CDR3 DNA is TGTGCCTGGAGTCCCGGCGGGGGGGCTCAAGCTAACTATGGCTACACCTTC. It encodes CAWSPGGGAQANYGYTF. This chain connects TRBV30 to TRBJ1-2, with D perhaps matching TRBD1 (6 bases). The V end lost 2 bases, the J end lost 0 bases, and 19 bases lay between the germline ends. CDR3 size: 17 residues. The germline gives CDR1 GTSNPN, CDR2 SVGIG (reference sequence).

This clone showed up just a few times. This sequence joins TRBV18 and TRBJ1-3, with a possible D match to TRBD1 (6 bases). The CDR3 covers 15 residues. V lost 2 bases and J lost 8, with 16 bases in between. Germline assignment: CDR1 KGHSH and CDR2 LQKENI. This CDR3 reads CASSPGRTEGDTIYF. For the CDR3, the DNA is TGTGCCAGCTCACCAGGCAGGACAGAAGGTGACACCATATATTTT.

The chain carries TRBV27 and TRBJ1-6; no clear D. Germline V gives CDR1 MNHEY, CDR2 SMNVEV (reference sequence). This CDR3 has 15 amino acids. V lost 2 bases and J lost 5, with 10 bases in between. The CDR3 here is CASSLECIDNSPLHF. The CDR3 DNA follows: TGTGCCAGCAGTTTAGAGTGCATAGATAATTCACCCCTCCACTTT.

This clone was detected only once. The chain is built from TRBV7-6 and TRBJ1-3; 8 bases align to TRBD1. V lost 10 bases to trimming and J lost 0 bases; unmatched junction nucleotides: 2. This CDR3 is 13 amino acids long. Germline assignment: CDR1 SGHVS and CDR2 FNYEAQ. The DNA of the CDR3 is TGTGCCACCGGGACAGGCTCTGGAAACACCATATATTTT. This sequence encodes CATGTGSGNTIYF.

The rearrangement links TRBV14 to TRBJ1-1; D may be TRBD1 (6 bases). The CDR3 extends over 17 amino acids. Germline V lookup: CDR1 SGHDN, CDR2 FVKESK. V lost 3 bases and J lost 0, with 17 bases in between. The CDR3 coding sequence is TGTGCCAGCAGCCATCTACACCCCGGGACACTGAACACTGAAGCTTTCTTT. Translation gives CASSHLHPGTLNTEAFF.

The chain carries TRBV18 and TRBJ1-2, with TRBD1 identical over 8 bases. J was trimmed by 1 base and V by 3 bases; bases with no gene match: 1. From germline, CDR1 is KGHSH and CDR2 LQKENI. This CDR3 is built from 14 residues. The DNA of the CDR3 is TGTGCCAGCTCACCGACAGGGGTTAACTATGGCTACACCTTC. This sequence encodes CASSPTGVNYGYTF.

The rearrangement joins TRBV27 to TRBJ1-2; the D is unclear. The CDR3 covers 12 residues. Germline V gene data show CDR1 as MNHEY and CDR2 as SMNVEV (reference sequence). V shed 5 bases and J shed 4 bases, with 8 bases lying between them. CDR3 region: CASSAESYGYTF. The CDR3 nucleotides read TGTGCCAGCAGTGCGGAAAGCTATGGCTACACCTTC.

This clone was seen only once. This chain connects TRBV6-2 or TRBV6-3 to TRBJ1-1; TRBD1 is a possible D gene (5 bases). V was cut by 2 bases and J by 1 base, with 8 bases left in between. Germline loops: CDR1 MNHEY, CDR2 SVGEGT. CDR3 length: 14 amino acids. In nucleotides, the CDR3 is TGTGCCAGCAGTTACGGGACTCGGAACACTGAAGCTTTCTTT. Residues: CASSYGTRNTEAFF.

This chain links TRBV10-3 with TRBJ1-1; 8 bases map to TRBD1. The germline V gene has CDR1 ENHRY and CDR2 SYGVKD. The V segment lost 4 bases and the J segment 5 bases; nucleotides outside the gene matches: 6. The CDR3 has 14 amino acids. The CDR3 reads CAISGDTGGTEAFF. As DNA, the CDR3 is TGTGCCATCAGTGGGGACACAGGGGGAACTGAAGCTTTCTTT.

The genes are TRBV2 and TRBJ1-2; TRBD1 is a possible D gene (5 bases). The CDR3 spans 15 residues. The ends were cut back, 5 bases at V and 8 bases at J, with 21 bases in the middle. Germline lookup yields CDR1 SNHLY and CDR2 FYNNEI. The CDR3 DNA sequence: TGTGCCAGCAGTTCCACCCCACGGGCCGGGGGGGGCTACACCTTC. This translates into CASSSTPRAGGGYTF.

This clone occurred once. The chain links TRBV19 to TRBJ1-2, with 7 bases identical to TRBD1. The CDR3 is made up of 14 amino acids. Germline CDR1 reads LNHDA; CDR2 reads SQIVND (reference sequence). V shed 5 bases, J shed 8 bases, and the junction held 11 bases outside the gene matches. CDR3 nucleotides: TGTGCCAGTAGTGAACAGGGGACGTTCGACGGCTACACCTTC. Its translation: CASSEQGTFDGYTF.

The chain joins TRBV5-4 to TRBJ2-1; 7 bases are a match to TRBD2. CDR3 length equals 13 residues. V dropped 3 bases and J dropped 10; count of bases not matched to a gene: 7. Germline V CDR1 and CDR2: SGHNT, YYREEE (reference sequence). CDR3 nucleotide sequence: TGTGCCAGCAGCTCCTGGGAGGGAGGGGAGCAGTTCTTC. It specifies CASSSWEGGEQFF. The full variable domain, rest sourced from reference TRBV5-4 and TRBJ2-1, is ETGVTQSPTHLIKTRGQQVTLRCSSQSGHNTVSWYQQALGQGPQFIFQYYREEENGRGNFPPRFSGLQFPNYSSELNVNALELDDSALYLCASSSWEGGEQFFGPGTRLTVL.

The CDR3: CASSSPGQARNEQFF. CDR3 DNA: TGTGCCAGCAGTAGTCCGGGACAAGCGCGCAATGAGCAGTTCTTC. The chain couples TRBV6-5 to TRBJ2-1, with a possible D match to TRBD1 (6 bases). The CDR3 sequence is 15 residues long. Trimming removed 5 bases from V and 6 bases from J, with 17 bases in between. Looked up from germline, CDR1 is MNHEY and CDR2 is SVGAGI.

The V and J genes are TRBV24-1 and TRBJ1-2; TRBD1 agrees at 8 bases. This CDR3 has 13 amino acids. Germline assignment: CDR1 KGHDR and CDR2 SFDVKD. V lost 4 bases, J lost 8 bases, and 5 bases stayed unmatched. This CDR3 reads CATSDGQGEGYTF. The CDR3, as DNA: TGTGCCACCAGTGACGGACAGGGTGAGGGCTACACCTTC.